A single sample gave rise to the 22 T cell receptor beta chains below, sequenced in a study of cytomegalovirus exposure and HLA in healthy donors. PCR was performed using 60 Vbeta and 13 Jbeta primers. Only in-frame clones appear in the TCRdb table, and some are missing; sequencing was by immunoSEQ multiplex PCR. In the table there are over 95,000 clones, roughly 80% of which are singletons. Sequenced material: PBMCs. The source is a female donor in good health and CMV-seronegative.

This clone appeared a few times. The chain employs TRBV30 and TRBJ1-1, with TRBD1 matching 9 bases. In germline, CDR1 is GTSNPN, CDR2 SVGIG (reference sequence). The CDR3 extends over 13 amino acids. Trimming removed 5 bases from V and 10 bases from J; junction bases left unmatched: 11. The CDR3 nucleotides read TGTGCCTGGCTCCCGGGACAGGGAGGAAGAGCTTTCTTT. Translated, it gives CAWLPGQGGRAFF.

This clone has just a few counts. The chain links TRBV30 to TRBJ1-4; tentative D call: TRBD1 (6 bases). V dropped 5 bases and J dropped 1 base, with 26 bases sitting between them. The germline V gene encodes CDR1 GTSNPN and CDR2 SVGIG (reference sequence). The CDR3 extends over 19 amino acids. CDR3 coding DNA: TGTGCCTGGGATTTACCGAGGGGGATGGGCTCAAAAACTAATGAAAAACTGTTTTTT. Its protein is CAWDLPRGMGSKTNEKLFF.

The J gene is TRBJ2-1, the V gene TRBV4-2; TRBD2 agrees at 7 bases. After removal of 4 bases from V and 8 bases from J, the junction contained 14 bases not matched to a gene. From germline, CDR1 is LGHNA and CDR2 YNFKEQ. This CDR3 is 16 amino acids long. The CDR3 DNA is TGTGCCAGCAGCCTGAACCCCGGGACTAAAGGGGATGAGCAGTTCTTC. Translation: CASSLNPGTKGDEQFF.

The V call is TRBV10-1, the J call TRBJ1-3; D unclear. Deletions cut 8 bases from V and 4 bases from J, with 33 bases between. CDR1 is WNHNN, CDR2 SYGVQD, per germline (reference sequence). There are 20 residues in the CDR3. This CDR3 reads CASYPHTEKTKRQSGNTIYF. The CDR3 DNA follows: TGCGCCAGCTACCCACACACCGAAAAGACAAAAAGACAATCCGGAAACACCATATATTTT.

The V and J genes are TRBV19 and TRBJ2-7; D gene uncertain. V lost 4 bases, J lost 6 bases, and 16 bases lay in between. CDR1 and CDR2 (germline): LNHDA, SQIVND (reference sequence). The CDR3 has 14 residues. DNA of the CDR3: TGTGCCAGTAGTACGAGGAGTGGGTTGGCCGAGCAGTACTTC. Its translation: CASSTRSGLAEQYF.

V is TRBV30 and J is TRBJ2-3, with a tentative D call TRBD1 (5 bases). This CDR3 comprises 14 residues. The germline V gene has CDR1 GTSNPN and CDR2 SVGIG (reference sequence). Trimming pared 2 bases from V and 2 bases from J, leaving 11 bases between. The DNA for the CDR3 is TGTGCCTGGAGTACAGGATTCCCCACAGATACGCAGTATTTT. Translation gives CAWSTGFPTDTQYF.

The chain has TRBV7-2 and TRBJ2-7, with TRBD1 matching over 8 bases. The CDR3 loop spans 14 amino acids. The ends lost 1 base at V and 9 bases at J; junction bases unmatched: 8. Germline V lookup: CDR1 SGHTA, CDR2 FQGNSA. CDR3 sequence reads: CASSLEPGQVLQYF. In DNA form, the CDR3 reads TGTGCCAGCAGCTTAGAGCCGGGACAGGTCCTGCAGTACTTC.

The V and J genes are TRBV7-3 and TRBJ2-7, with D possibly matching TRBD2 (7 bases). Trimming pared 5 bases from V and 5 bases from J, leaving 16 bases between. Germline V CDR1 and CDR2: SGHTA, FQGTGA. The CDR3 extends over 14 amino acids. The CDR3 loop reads CASSPSGGLDEQYF. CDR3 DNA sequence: TGTGCCAGCAGCCCCTCGGGGGGCTTGGACGAGCAGTACTTC.

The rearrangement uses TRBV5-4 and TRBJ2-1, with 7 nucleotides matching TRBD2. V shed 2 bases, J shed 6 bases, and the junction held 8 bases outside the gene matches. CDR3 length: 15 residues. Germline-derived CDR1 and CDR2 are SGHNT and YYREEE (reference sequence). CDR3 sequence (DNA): TGTGCCAGCAGCTTACCTAGCGGCGGGGGCAATGAGCAGTTCTTC. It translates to CASSLPSGGGNEQFF.

CDR3 residues: CASSDREKVNQPQHF. DNA of the CDR3: TGTGCCAGCAGTGATCGGGAAAAGGTCAACCAGCCCCAGCATTTT. The J gene is TRBJ1-5, the V gene TRBV2, with unresolved D. The V end lost 3 bases, the J end lost 7 bases, and 16 bases lay between the germline ends. From germline, CDR1 is SNHLY and CDR2 FYNNEI. This CDR3 comprises 15 residues.

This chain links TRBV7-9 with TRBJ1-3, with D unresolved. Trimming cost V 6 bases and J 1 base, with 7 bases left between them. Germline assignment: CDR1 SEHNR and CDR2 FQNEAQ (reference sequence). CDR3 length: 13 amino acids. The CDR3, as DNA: TGTGCCAGCAGTACGGAGTCTGGAAACACCATATATTTT. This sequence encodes CASSTESGNTIYF. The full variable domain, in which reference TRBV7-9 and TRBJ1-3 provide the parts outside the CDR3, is DTGVSQNPRHKITKRGQNVTFRCDPISEHNRLYWYRQTLGQGPEFLTYFQNEAQLEKSRLLSDRFSAERPKGSFSTLEIQRTEQGDSAMYLCASSTESGNTIYFGEGSWLTVV.

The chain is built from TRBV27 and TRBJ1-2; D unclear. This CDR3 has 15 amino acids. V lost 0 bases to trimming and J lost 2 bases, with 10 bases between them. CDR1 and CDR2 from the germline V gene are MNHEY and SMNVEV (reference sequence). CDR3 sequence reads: CASSLSPQANYGYTF. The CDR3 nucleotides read TGTGCCAGCAGTTTATCTCCTCAGGCCAACTATGGCTACACCTTC.

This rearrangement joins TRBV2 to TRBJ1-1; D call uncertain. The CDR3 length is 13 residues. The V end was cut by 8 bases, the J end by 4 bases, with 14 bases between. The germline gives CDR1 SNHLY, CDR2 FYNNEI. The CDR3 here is CASLEAQSTEAFF. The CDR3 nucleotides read TGTGCCAGCCTAGAGGCCCAGTCCACTGAAGCTTTCTTT.

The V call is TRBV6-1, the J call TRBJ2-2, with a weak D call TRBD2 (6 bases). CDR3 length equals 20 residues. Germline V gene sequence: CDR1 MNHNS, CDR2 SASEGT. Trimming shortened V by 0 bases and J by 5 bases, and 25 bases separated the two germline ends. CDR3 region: CASSEALPLRDFGYTGELFF. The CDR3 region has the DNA TGTGCCAGCAGTGAAGCGCTTCCCCTCCGGGACTTCGGATATACCGGGGAGCTGTTTTTT.

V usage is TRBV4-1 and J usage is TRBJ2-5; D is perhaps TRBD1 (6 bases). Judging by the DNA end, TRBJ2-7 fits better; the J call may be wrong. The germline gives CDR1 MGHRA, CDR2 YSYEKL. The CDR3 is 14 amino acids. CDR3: CASSQQGHSYEQYF. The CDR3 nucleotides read TGCGCCAGCAGCCAACAGGGGCACTCCTACGAGCAGTACTTC.

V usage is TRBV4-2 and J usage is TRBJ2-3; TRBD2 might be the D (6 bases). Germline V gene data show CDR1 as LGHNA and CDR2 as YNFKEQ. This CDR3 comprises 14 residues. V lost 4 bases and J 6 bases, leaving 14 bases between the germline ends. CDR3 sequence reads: CASSRPTRGDTQYF. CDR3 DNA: TGTGCCAGCAGCCGCCCCACCCGGGGGGATACGCAGTATTTT.

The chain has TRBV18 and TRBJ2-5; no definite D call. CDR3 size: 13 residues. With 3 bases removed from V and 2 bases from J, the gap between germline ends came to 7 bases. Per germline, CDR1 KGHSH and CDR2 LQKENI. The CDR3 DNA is TGTGCCAGCTCACCCCTACTTCAAGAGACCCAGTACTTC. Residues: CASSPLLQETQYF.

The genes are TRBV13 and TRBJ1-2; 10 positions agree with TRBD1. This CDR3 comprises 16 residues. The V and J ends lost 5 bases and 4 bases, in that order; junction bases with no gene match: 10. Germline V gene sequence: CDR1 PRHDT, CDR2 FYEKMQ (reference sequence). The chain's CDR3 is CASSPTVRTGGYGYTF. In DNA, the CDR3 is TGTGCCAGCAGCCCTACGGTTAGGACAGGGGGCTATGGCTACACCTTC.

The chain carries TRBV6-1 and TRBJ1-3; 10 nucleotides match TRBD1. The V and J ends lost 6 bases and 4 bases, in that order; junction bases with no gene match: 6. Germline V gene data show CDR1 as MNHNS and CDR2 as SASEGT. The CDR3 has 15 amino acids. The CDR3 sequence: CASRVDRGPGNTIYF. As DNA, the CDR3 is TGTGCCAGCAGGGTCGACAGGGGGCCGGGAAACACCATATATTTT.

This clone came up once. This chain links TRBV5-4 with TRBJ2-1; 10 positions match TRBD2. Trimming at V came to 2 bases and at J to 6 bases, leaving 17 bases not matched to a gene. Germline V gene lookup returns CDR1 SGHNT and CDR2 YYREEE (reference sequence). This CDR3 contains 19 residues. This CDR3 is CASSFPDSSAGGPSNEQFF. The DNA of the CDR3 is TGTGCCAGCAGCTTCCCGGACAGTTCAGCGGGGGGGCCCTCCAATGAGCAGTTCTTC.

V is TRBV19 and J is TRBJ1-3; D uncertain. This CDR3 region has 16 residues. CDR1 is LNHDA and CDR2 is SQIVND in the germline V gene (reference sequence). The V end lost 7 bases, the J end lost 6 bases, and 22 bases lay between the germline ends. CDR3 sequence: CASTHTLGSEENTIYF. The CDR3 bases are TGTGCCAGTACCCACACCTTGGGTTCCGAGGAAAACACCATATATTTT.

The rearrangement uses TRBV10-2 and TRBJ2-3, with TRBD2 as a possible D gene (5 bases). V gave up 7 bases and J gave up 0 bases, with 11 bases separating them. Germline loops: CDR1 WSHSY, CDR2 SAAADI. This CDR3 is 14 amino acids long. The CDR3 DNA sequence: TGCGCCAGCAAGGGAGCACCTAGCACAGATACGCAGTATTTT. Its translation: CASKGAPSTDTQYF.